The 9 T cell receptor beta chains listed next were all sequenced from one sample in a study of cytomegalovirus exposure and HLA in healthy donors. Amplification used 60 Vbeta primers and 13 Jbeta primers. Measured with immunoSEQ multiplex PCR; TCRdb has only the in-frame clones, and not every one. The table includes 80,000 to 100,000 clones, roughly 77% detected once. The material sequenced was PBMCs. Receptor source: a human donor in good health.

This clone occurred a few times. The chain recombines TRBV5-4 with TRBJ2-4; D may be TRBD1 (5 bases). CDR1 is SGHNT and CDR2 is YYREEE in the germline V gene (reference sequence). Between the trimmed V and J ends, which lost 4 bases and 0 bases, there was a span of 14 bases. The length of the CDR3 is 16 residues. The CDR3 nucleotides read TGTGCCAGCAGCCCCCAGGGTGCCCTAGCCAAAAACATTCAGTACTTC. Translation gives CASSPQGALAKNIQYF.

A single count supports this clone. J is TRBJ2-7 and V is TRBV27; TRBD2 matches at 15 bases. Germline CDR1 is MNHEY and CDR2 is SMNVEV (reference sequence). This CDR3 has 15 amino acids. V gave up 6 bases and J gave up 4 bases; unmatched junction bases: 4. Here the CDR3 reads CASRSGTSGRYEQYF. In DNA form, the CDR3 reads TGTGCCAGCAGGTCCGGGACTAGCGGGAGGTACGAGCAGTACTTC.

The chain uses TRBV14 and TRBJ1-4; D is unclear. The germline V and J ends were trimmed by 4 bases and 4 bases, with 7 bases remaining between them. Germline lookup yields CDR1 SGHDN and CDR2 FVKESK. The CDR3 sequence is 13 residues long. CDR3: CASSRAFNEKLFF. CDR3 coding DNA: TGTGCCAGCAGCCGGGCGTTTAATGAAAAACTGTTTTTT.

This clone was observed a single time. V and J are TRBV6-5 and TRBJ2-4; tentative D call: TRBD1 (5 bases). V was shortened by 0 bases and J by 6 bases, with 6 bases between the two germline ends. The germline V gene encodes CDR1 MNHEY and CDR2 SVGAGI. The CDR3 contains 13 residues. The CDR3 is CASSYSQGNIQYF. Here the CDR3 DNA reads TGTGCCAGCAGTTACTCGCAGGGAAACATTCAGTACTTC.

The CDR3 sequence: CASSVDPAGLAEQYF. The CDR3 DNA is TGTGCCAGCAGCGTAGATCCCGCGGGGTTGGCCGAGCAGTACTTC. The rearrangement links TRBV9 to TRBJ2-7, with D possibly TRBD2 on 6 matching bases. The CDR3 contains 15 residues. Trimming removed 0 bases at V and 6 bases at J, with 16 bases between. In germline, CDR1 is SGDLS, CDR2 YYNGEE.

CDR3 region: CASSSSSRGPGNQPQHF. The DNA for the CDR3 is TGTGCCAGCAGTTCCTCATCCAGGGGCCCGGGGAATCAGCCCCAGCATTTT. This chain joins TRBV28 and TRBJ1-5; D may be TRBD1 (6 bases). V was pared by 4 bases and J by 4 bases, with 20 bases between. Germline V gene data show CDR1 as MDHEN and CDR2 as SYDVKM. This CDR3 region has 17 residues. The full variable domain, completed using reference TRBV28 and TRBJ1-5, is DVKVTQSSRYLVKRTGEKVFLECVQDMDHENMFWYRQDPGLGLRLIYFSYDVKMKEKGDIPEGYSVSREKKERFSLILESASTNQTSMYLCASSSSSRGPGNQPQHFGDGTRLSIL.

The chain carries TRBV9 and TRBJ2-7, with a tentative D call TRBD1 (6 bases). CDR1 is SGDLS, CDR2 YYNGEE, per germline. This CDR3 comprises 15 residues. Trimming shortened V by 5 bases and J by 3 bases, and 18 bases separated the two germline ends. The CDR3 DNA follows: TGTGCCAGCAGTCCCTTCGACAGGACATACTACGAGCAGTACTTC. It codes for CASSPFDRTYYEQYF.

The V and J genes are TRBV6-1 and TRBJ2-1; D is unclear. CDR1 and CDR2 from the germline V gene are MNHNS and SASEGT. This CDR3 spans 18 amino acids. Trimming removed 2 bases from V and 0 bases from J, with 17 bases in between. CDR3 coding DNA: TGTGCCAGCAGTGAATTCGCTTGGCGGAAAGGCTCCTACAATGAGCAGTTCTTC. Its protein product is CASSEFAWRKGSYNEQFF.

The rearrangement uses TRBV7-8 and TRBJ2-7; a possible D gene is TRBD1 (6 bases). This CDR3 spans 18 amino acids. Trimming shortened V by 5 bases and J by 0 bases, and 23 bases separated the two germline ends. CDR1 and CDR2 from the germline V gene are SGHVS and FQNEAQ. The CDR3 sequence is CASSRASLGGTSSYEQYF. The CDR3 bases are TGTGCCAGCAGCAGAGCTTCCCTCGGTGGGACAAGCTCCTACGAGCAGTACTTC.